This T cell receptor beta chain is from a study of identical twins (dated by TCRdb to 2015 to 2016). For the wider study: To test whether fetal clonotypes persist, the study used deep sequencing on TCR alpha and beta repertoires from monozygotic twins, unrelated adults of various ages, and cord blood. To rule out contamination, the twin experiments were replicated at different times with different library preparation protocols. Overall study outcomes, separate from this receptor: The excess sharing between twins in beta out-of-frame sequences was weaker because fewer shared sequences reduced the signal-to-noise ratio. Because the same donors could not be followed over many years, the conclusions depended on cross-sectional statistical analysis. In monozygotic twins, recombination models systematically underestimated out-of-frame TCR alpha sharing, but the models matched the sharing seen between unrelated individuals. Compared with coincidental sharing between unrelated individuals, an excess of low generation-probability sequences was observed among out-of-frame TCR alpha sequences shared between twins. Abundant cord blood beta clonotypes carried fewer insertions; young adult naive repertoires showed a weaker similar trend, while memory repertoires showed none. Invariant T cells such as MAIT and iNKT could partly confound zero-insertion analyses, though diverse VJ usage argued against this for most clonotypes.

Trimming removed 2 bases from V and 0 bases from J; the gene matches leave 12 bases unexplained. Including the terminal cysteine and phenylalanine, the CDR3 comprises 19 residues. CDR3 DNA only is kept here, 57 bases in frame from base 1. The germline V gene (reference sequence) sets CDR1 to LNHNV and CDR2 to YYDKDF. This clonotype was detected only a few times. The clone's antigen remains unknown. No base quality information exists; no much larger clone differs at one position. The library came from 5' RACE. Sequencing was carried out with an Illumina HiSeq 2000. Template switching added a universal primer binding site, and the final cDNA carried a unique molecular identifier that allowed TCR cDNA molecules to be counted accurately. Specific primers in the conserved constant-segment region were used to synthesize first-strand cDNA for TCR alpha and beta chains. Each cDNA library was double barcoded, with a SMART-Mk sample barcode plus Illumina barcodes, to control for contamination. TruSeq adapter sequences and Illumina sample barcodes were added in two successive PCR steps. The TCR alpha and beta cDNA libraries were sequenced on the Illumina HiSeq platform using custom primers. Concerning the study's data processing: Unique molecular identifiers were extracted from raw reads with MiGEC, and CDR3 positions were determined with MiXCR. For each individual, recombination models were inferred using an EM algorithm with the repgenHMM and IGoR tools. Shared clonotype analysis was performed with the tcR package in R, normalizing sharing by the product of cloneset sizes. To study raw recombination without the effects of thymic and clonal selection, out-of-frame nonproductive sequences were analyzed. In TCRdb, the public reads were trimmed at Q25 with fastp and aligned with MiXCR, with productive beta chains retained. Identical CDR3 protein sequences are pooled into one entry, listed with their most common genes and DNA. The V and J calls were not made by the authors but by TCRdb's processing. This sample gives approximately 230,000 distinct CDR3 sequences in total; approximately 7.1% of them show up just once. Of the sample, just over 14% falls within the top ten clones.

Every donor was a healthy Caucasian. Three pairs of female monozygotic twins, all aged about 18 to 30 years, made up the twin cohort. Positive isolation kits from Invitrogen were used to isolate the CD4+ and CD8+ T cell populations. These data also featured in a second study, about T cells expressing NK-cell markers. Per the second study: About 8 donors provided sorted CD3+CD56+NKG2C+, CD3+CD56+NKG2C- and CD3+CD56-NKG2C+ T-cell subsets, whose TCR beta-chain repertoires were profiled. Of the eight sequenced donors, seven were found to be HCMV-seropositive and one was found to be HCMV-seronegative. In several experiments an anti-gammadeltaTCR antibody was added to restrict sorting to alphabetaTCR-expressing T cells. In 5 to 7 donors, the dominant CD3+CD56+NKG2C+ clonotypes ranked among the top 10 CD8+ clonotypes, making up about 1.0-7.0% of CD8+ T cells. Those dominant clonotypes were again the most abundant among CD3+CD56-NKG2C+ cells in a handful of donors, at about 25-60.1%. Whether the expanded NKG2C-expressing T cell clones were specific for HCMV antigens was left unclear. The eight sequenced donors were randomly selected healthy volunteers, three men and five women. To determine HCMV serostatus, a commercial ELISA kit was used to detect HCMV-specific IgG in serum. MIGEC handled demultiplexing of the reads and grouping by UMI, while MiTCR was used to assemble and quantify clonotypes. Only TCR cDNA sequences supported by at least two reads were kept to exclude erroneous sequences. The tcR package was used for downstream repertoire analysis, with clonotypes matched between fractions based on CDR3 nucleotide sequence plus V segment. Antigen specificity was annotated against VDJdb with VDJmatch, allowing one amino acid substitution in CDR3.

The origin of this receptor is a woman between 18 and 29 years old in good health. The chain uses TRBV15 and TRBJ1-5; TRBD1 lines up with 8 middle nucleotides. Sequencing input: CD8+ T cells sorted from blood. The DNA sequence reads TGTGCCACCAGCAGATCTGGAGCGGACAGGGCATATAGCAATCAGCCCCAGCATTTT. It is translated as CATSRSGADRAYSNQPQHF.